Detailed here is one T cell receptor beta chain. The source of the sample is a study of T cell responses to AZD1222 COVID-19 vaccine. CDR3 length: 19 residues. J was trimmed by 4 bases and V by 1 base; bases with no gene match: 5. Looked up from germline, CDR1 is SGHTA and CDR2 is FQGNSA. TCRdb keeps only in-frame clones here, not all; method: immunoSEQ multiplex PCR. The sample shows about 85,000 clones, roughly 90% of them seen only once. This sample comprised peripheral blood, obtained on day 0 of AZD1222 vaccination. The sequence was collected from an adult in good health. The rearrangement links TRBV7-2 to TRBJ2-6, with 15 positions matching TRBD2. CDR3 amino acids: CASSLDGLAGGLGANVLTF. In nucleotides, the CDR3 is TGTGCCAGCAGCTTAGATGGACTAGCGGGAGGGCTCGGGGCCAACGTCCTGACTTTC.